These T cell receptor beta chains were read from a single sample in a study of blood T cell repertoires in COVID-19. Assay: immunoSEQ multiplex PCR; the TCRdb copy retains only in-frame clones and omits some. The repertoire holds roughly 170,000 clones, with about 83% as singletons. The specimen was peripheral blood. These receptors originate from a woman between 65 and 79 years old with COVID-19, enrolled during active disease. CDR3s include the opening cysteine and the closing phenylalanine or tryptophan. A D gene is named only where the DNA matches it firmly. The size of a clone is reported for some rows only, either as once, few or many, or as a class for expanded clones.

D gene: .; J gene: TRBJ2-7; clone size: once; V gene: TRBV21-1; CDR3 DNA: TGTGCCGGCAGCAAAGAGGCAGGGGGCTCCTACGAGCAGTACTTC; CDR3 protein: CAGSKEAGGSYEQYF
D gene: .; J gene: TRBJ2-2; clone size: .; V gene: TRBV30; CDR3 DNA: TGTGCCTGGAATGACCAGGCCACCGGGGAGCTGTTTTTT; CDR3 protein: CAWNDQATGELFF
D gene: .; J gene: TRBJ1-4; clone size: .; V gene: TRBV30; CDR3 DNA: TGTGCCTGGAGGGCTCTCGGCAGGATCGAAAAACTGTTTTTT; CDR3 protein: CAWRALGRIEKLFF
D gene: .; J gene: TRBJ1-6; clone size: few; V gene: TRBV9; CDR3 DNA: TGTGCCAGCAGCCCCCCTCACGTAGGGAGTTCACCCCTCCACTTT; CDR3 protein: CASSPPHVGSSPLHF
D gene: .; J gene: TRBJ1-4; clone size: .; V gene: TRBV28; CDR3 DNA: TGTGCCAGCAGTTTGGAGGGGGGGTCGACTAATGAAAAACTGTTTTTT; CDR3 protein: CASSLEGGSTNEKLFF
D gene: .; J gene: TRBJ2-1; clone size: .; V gene: TRBV7-9; CDR3 DNA: TGTGCCAGCAGCAATAGAAATTACAATGAGCAGTTCTTC; CDR3 protein: CASSNRNYNEQFF
D gene: TRBD2; J gene: TRBJ2-1; clone size: .; V gene: TRBV5-5; CDR3 DNA: TGTGCCAGCAGCTTAGACGGACTAGCCCACAATGAGCAGTTCTTC; CDR3 protein: CASSLDGLAHNEQFF
D gene: TRBD1; J gene: TRBJ2-7; clone size: .; V gene: TRBV18; CDR3 DNA: TGTGCCAGCTCACCCCGACAGGGCGTCGAGCAGTACTTC; CDR3 protein: CASSPRQGVEQYF
D gene: TRBD2; J gene: TRBJ2-7; clone size: .; V gene: TRBV7-3; CDR3 DNA: TGTGCCAGCAGCTCCGGACTTAGCGGGAGCACTCTCGAGCAGTACTTC; CDR3 protein: CASSSGLSGSTLEQYF
D gene: TRBD1; J gene: TRBJ1-1; clone size: .; V gene: TRBV11-1; CDR3 DNA: TGTGCCAGCAGCCCACGGACAGGGAGGAACACTGAAGCTTTCTTT; CDR3 protein: CASSPRTGRNTEAFF
D gene: .; J gene: TRBJ2-5; clone size: .; V gene: TRBV14; CDR3 DNA: TGTGCCAGCAGCCAAGCGGAGGGCACGGGCCAAGAGACCCAGTACTTC; CDR3 protein: CASSQAEGTGQETQYF
D gene: .; J gene: TRBJ2-4; clone size: once; V gene: TRBV28; CDR3 DNA: TGTGCCAGCAGTTTGGAGGGGCTGGCCAAAAACATTCAGTACTTC; CDR3 protein: CASSLEGLAKNIQYF
D gene: .; J gene: TRBJ1-1; clone size: .; V gene: TRBV9; CDR3 DNA: TGTGCCAGCAGCGTTACAGGGTCCAACACTGAAGCTTTCTTT; CDR3 protein: CASSVTGSNTEAFF
D gene: .; J gene: TRBJ2-3; clone size: .; V gene: TRBV28; CDR3 DNA: TGTGCCAGCAGTTTATGGGGGAGTCGCACAGATACGCAGTATTTT; CDR3 protein: CASSLWGSRTDTQYF
D gene: .; J gene: TRBJ1-6; clone size: .; V gene: TRBV6-6; CDR3 DNA: TGTGCCAGCAGTTACGCGGGGGCCAATAATTCACCCCTCCACTTT; CDR3 protein: CASSYAGANNSPLHF
D gene: .; J gene: TRBJ1-1; clone size: .; V gene: TRBV7-3; CDR3 DNA: TGTGCCAGCAGTTACTCGGGGGAAAGGGAAGCTTTCTTT; CDR3 protein: CASSYSGEREAFF
D gene: TRBD1; J gene: TRBJ2-7; clone size: .; V gene: TRBV4-1; CDR3 DNA: TGCGCCAGCAGCCAAGAGGACAGGGGGACCTACGAGCAGTACTTC; CDR3 protein: CASSQEDRGTYEQYF
D gene: .; J gene: TRBJ1-2; clone size: .; V gene: TRBV6-5; CDR3 DNA: TGTGCCAGCAGTTACCGTAGATTTAATGGCTACACCTTC; CDR3 protein: CASSYRRFNGYTF
D gene: .; J gene: TRBJ1-1; clone size: .; V gene: TRBV7-3; CDR3 DNA: TGTGCCAGCAGCGCGACAATGAACACTGAAGCTTTCTTT; CDR3 protein: CASSATMNTEAFF
D gene: TRBD2; J gene: TRBJ2-1; clone size: .; V gene: TRBV24-1; CDR3 DNA: TGTGCCACCAGTGATCCTGGGACTAGCGGGAACAATGAGCAGTTCTTC; CDR3 protein: CATSDPGTSGNNEQFF
D gene: .; J gene: TRBJ2-7; clone size: once; V gene: TRBV6-2/TRBV6-3; CDR3 DNA: TGTGCCAGCAGTACCCCGAGTACAGGGAGCGAGCAGTACTTC; CDR3 protein: CASSTPSTGSEQYF
D gene: .; J gene: TRBJ2-4; clone size: .; V gene: TRBV27; CDR3 DNA: TGTGCCAGCAGTTTAAGCACCCACAGGAAAAACATTCAGTACTTC; CDR3 protein: CASSLSTHRKNIQYF
D gene: .; J gene: TRBJ1-1; clone size: .; V gene: TRBV2; CDR3 DNA: TGTGCCAGCAAGGGGGAGACGAACACTGAAGCTTTCTTT; CDR3 protein: CASKGETNTEAFF
D gene: .; J gene: TRBJ2-2; clone size: once; V gene: TRBV5-4; CDR3 DNA: TGTGCCAGCAGCGTGGGGGGGACAGGTGACACCGGGGAGCTGTTTTTT; CDR3 protein: CASSVGGTGDTGELFF
D gene: .; J gene: TRBJ2-1; clone size: .; V gene: TRBV12-3/TRBV12-4; CDR3 DNA: TGTGCCAGCAGTTTTGGCCGGGACAATGAGCAGTTCTTC; CDR3 protein: CASSFGRDNEQFF